The 8 T cell receptor beta chains below all came from one sample that was sequenced in a study of T-cell reconstitution after alpha-beta-depleted transplantation in children. The TCRbeta library was prepared with unique molecular identifiers. TCRdb ran MiXCR on the PCR reads and lists one entry per CDR3 protein. There are about 160,000 distinct CDR3 sequences in the sample; approximately 10% occur only once, and about 13% lies in the top ten. The material was PBMCs, obtained before TCRalphabeta/CD19-depleted stem cell transplant. The receptors come from a boy between 2 and 10 years old with acute myeloid leukemia, due to receive a stem cell transplant.

This clonotype showed up many times. The rearrangement uses TRBV2 and TRBJ2-1; 7 positions agree with TRBD1. There are 14 residues in the CDR3. The V gene's germline CDR1 is SNHLY and CDR2 FYNNEI. Losses at the gene ends were 6 bases for V and 7 bases for J; bases not matched to a gene: 9. The DNA of the CDR3 is TGTGCCAGCAGAGGGGGCCGAAACATAAATGAGCAGTTCTTC. Its translation is CASRGGRNINEQFF.

This clonotype has ten or more counts. This rearrangement joins TRBV20-1 to TRBJ2-1, with TRBD2 matching over 8 bases. Trimming cost V 0 bases and J 3 bases; bases outside gene matches: 7. The germline V gene has CDR1 DFQATT and CDR2 SNEGSKA (reference sequence). The CDR3 totals 16 residues. CDR3 nucleotide sequence: TGCAGTGCTAGAGATCGGGCTAGCGGGTTCTACAATGAGCAGTTCTTC. This sequence encodes CSARDRASGFYNEQFF.

This clonotype was counted at least ten times. The gene calls are TRBV10-3 and TRBJ2-2; TRBD2 agrees at 10 bases. Germline trimming cut 11 bases from V and 8 bases from J; bases unmatched to any gene: 8. The CDR3 covers 13 residues. Germline CDR1 is ENHRY and CDR2 is SYGVKD. CDR3 DNA: TGTGCCGTGGGGACTAGCGATAGAGGGGAGCTGTTTTTT. Protein: CAVGTSDRGELFF.

This chain connects TRBV7-3 to TRBJ2-1, with a weak D call TRBD2 (6 bases). The germline CDR1 and CDR2 sequences are SGHTA and FQGTGA. Deletions cut 5 bases from V and 0 bases from J, with 11 bases between. This CDR3 spans 15 amino acids. The DNA of the CDR3 is TGTGCCAGCAGCCCTGCGGGAAGCTCCTACAATGAGCAGTTCTTC. This encodes CASSPAGSSYNEQFF.

This chain joins TRBV6-1 and TRBJ1-2; 9 bases align to TRBD1. The germline V gene encodes CDR1 MNHNS and CDR2 SASEGT. The CDR3 loop spans 14 amino acids. V gave up 4 bases and J gave up 7 bases; unmatched junction bases: 7. The chain's CDR3 is CASSALTGGSGYTF. The CDR3, as DNA: TGTGCCAGCAGTGCCCTGACAGGGGGTAGTGGCTACACCTTC.

The V and J genes are TRBV6-5 and TRBJ1-1, with D maybe TRBD1 (5 bases). This CDR3 is built from 12 residues. Per germline, CDR1 MNHEY and CDR2 SVGAGI. The CDR3 DNA reads as TGTGGCGTTGGGGGTCTCGATACTGAAGCTTTCTTT. Translated, it gives CGVGGLDTEAFF.

The chain recombines TRBV5-5 with TRBJ2-1; 11 bases align to TRBD2. This CDR3 comprises 18 residues. Germline trimming cut 3 bases from V and 6 bases from J; bases unmatched to any gene: 14. Per the germline V gene, CDR1 is SGHKS and CDR2 is YYEKEE (reference sequence). In nucleotides, the CDR3 is TGTGCCAGCAGCTCCACTCACCCCCTAGCGGGAGGTATCAATGAGCAGTTCTTC. Translated, it gives CASSSTHPLAGGINEQFF.

This clonotype was counted at least ten times. The chain uses TRBV12-3 or TRBV12-4 and TRBJ2-3; 13 nucleotides match TRBD2. This CDR3 contains 15 residues. V was pared by 5 bases and J by 6 bases, with 5 bases of the junction left unmatched. DNA for the CDR3: TGTGCCAGCAGTGATACTAGCGGGAGGGCTGATACGCAGTATTTT. Protein product: CASSDTSGRADTQYF.